Presented here are 27 T cell receptor beta chains from one specimen sequenced in a study of cytomegalovirus exposure and HLA in healthy donors. Both 60 Vbeta primers and 13 Jbeta primers went into the PCR. The method was immunoSEQ multiplex PCR; TCRdb's version includes in-frame clones alone and lacks a portion of them. The data hold over 75,000 clones, with 86% observed a single time. Sequencing was done on a sample of PBMCs. Receptors originate from a man aged 30 to 45 in good health and CMV-seropositive.

The chain uses TRBV5-6 and TRBJ2-3; maybe TRBD2 (6 bases). The CDR3 contains 14 residues. Between the trimmed V and J ends, which lost 1 base and 6 bases, there was a span of 12 bases. Germline V CDR1 and CDR2: SGHDT, YYEEEE. In DNA form, the CDR3 reads TGTGCCAGCAGCTTGACTAGCAACAGGGATACGCAGTATTTT. This translates into CASSLTSNRDTQYF.

This clone came up once. The rearrangement joins TRBV29-1 to TRBJ2-7; TRBD2 agrees at 11 bases. The CDR3 loop spans 14 amino acids. The trim removed 7 bases at V and 5 bases at J, leaving 10 bases unmatched. In germline, CDR1 is SQVTM, CDR2 ANQGSEA. The CDR3 is CSAQGLADIDEQYF. The CDR3 nucleotides are TGCAGCGCCCAGGGACTAGCGGATATCGACGAGCAGTACTTC.

The V call is TRBV7-9, the J call TRBJ2-1; no reliable D call. V was cut by 10 bases and J by 10 bases, with 17 bases left in between. The CDR3 length is 12 residues. Germline lookup yields CDR1 SEHNR and CDR2 FQNEAQ (reference sequence). The CDR3 DNA reads as TGTGCCACCACCTGGTCCGGTCGGGAGCAGTTCTTC. Translating it yields CATTWSGREQFF.

In this sample, this clone turned up once. The chain combines TRBV5-1 with TRBJ2-7, with a possible D match to TRBD1 (6 bases). The V and J ends lost 4 bases and 6 bases respectively, with 17 bases between them. Germline-derived CDR1 and CDR2 are SGHRS and YFSETQ. CDR3 length: 14 residues. CDR3 bases: TGCGCCAGCAGCCAGGGGCCGTGGGCGCCCGAGCAGTACTTC. Translated: CASSQGPWAPEQYF.

The chain recombines TRBV5-6 with TRBJ2-1; 12 bases fit TRBD1. Germline loops: CDR1 SGHDT, CDR2 YYEEEE. The CDR3 sequence is 17 residues long. V gave up 0 bases and J gave up 4 bases; unmatched junction bases: 5. The CDR3 region has the DNA TGTGCCAGCAGCTTGGCCGGGGGACAGGGGGCTTACAATGAGCAGTTCTTC. Translation gives CASSLAGGQGAYNEQFF.

This rearrangement joins TRBV19 to TRBJ2-3; TRBD2 is a possible D gene (6 bases). This CDR3 region has 13 residues. The V end was cut by 3 bases, the J end by 6 bases, with 10 bases between. From germline, CDR1 is LNHDA and CDR2 SQIVND (reference sequence). The CDR3 reads CASSIQGRDTQYF. For the CDR3, the DNA is TGTGCCAGTAGTATTCAAGGGAGGGATACGCAGTATTTT.

V usage is TRBV7-9 and J usage is TRBJ2-6, with 8 positions matching TRBD1. V lost 1 base to trimming and J lost 0 bases; unmatched junction nucleotides: 2. Looked up from germline, CDR1 is SEHNR and CDR2 is FQNEAQ (reference sequence). This CDR3 is 17 amino acids long. The CDR3 spells CASSLGTGTSGANVLTF. CDR3 in DNA: TGTGCCAGCAGCTTAGGGACAGGGACCTCTGGGGCCAACGTCCTGACTTTC.

J is TRBJ2-3 and V is TRBV29-1; TRBD1 is a possible D gene (6 bases). Between the trimmed V and J ends, which lost 3 bases and 0 bases, there was a span of 13 bases. The CDR3 contains 15 residues. Germline V gene data show CDR1 as SQVTM and CDR2 as ANQGSEA. This chain's CDR3 is CSVEEGGESTDTQYF. The CDR3 nucleotides are TGCAGCGTTGAGGAAGGGGGTGAGAGCACAGATACGCAGTATTTT.

J is TRBJ2-2 and V is TRBV28; TRBD1 is a possible D gene (6 bases). The CDR3 contains 16 residues. Germline V gene sequence: CDR1 MDHEN, CDR2 SYDVKM. Trimming stripped 2 bases from V and 0 bases from J, with 10 bases between. This CDR3 is CASSLPGQANTGELFF. The CDR3 bases are TGTGCCAGCAGTTTACCGGGACAAGCGAACACCGGGGAGCTGTTTTTT.

This chain links TRBV5-1 with TRBJ1-2, with D unclear. The CDR3 consists of 14 residues. Germline V gene data show CDR1 as SGHRS and CDR2 as YFSETQ. The ends were cut back, 0 bases at V and 2 bases at J, with 8 bases in the middle. CDR3 coding DNA: TGCGCCAGCAGCTTGGGAGCGGGGAACTATGGCTACACCTTC. As protein: CASSLGAGNYGYTF.

This rearrangement joins TRBV29-1 to TRBJ1-4, with D perhaps matching TRBD1 (5 bases). The CDR3 has 13 residues. In germline, CDR1 is SQVTM, CDR2 ANQGSEA. V lost 4 bases and J lost 7, with 13 bases in between. The CDR3 nucleotides read TGCAGCGTTGTGGTGACGGGGGGTGAAAAACTGTTTTTT. Amino acid sequence: CSVVVTGGEKLFF.

The chain is built from TRBV28 and TRBJ2-3; D might be TRBD1 (6 bases). The CDR3 totals 18 residues. The ends were cut back, 7 bases at V and 1 base at J, with 24 bases in the middle. Germline CDR1 is MDHEN and CDR2 is SYDVKM. CDR3: CASTSVGAYRVGTDTQYF. As DNA, the CDR3 is TGTGCCAGCACCTCAGTGGGGGCCTACCGGGTAGGCACAGATACGCAGTATTTT.

This chain links TRBV10-2 with TRBJ2-5; tentatively, D is TRBD2 (6 bases). The CDR3 loop spans 14 amino acids. The germline V gene has CDR1 WSHSY and CDR2 SAAADI. Trimming removed 5 bases from V and 1 base from J, with 11 bases in between. The CDR3 region is CASSLTGVQETQYF. The CDR3 nucleotides read TGCGCCAGCAGTCTGACGGGGGTCCAAGAGACCCAGTACTTC.

The rearrangement uses TRBV7-3 and TRBJ2-5; 9 nucleotides align to TRBD2. The trim removed 1 base at V and 10 bases at J, leaving 10 bases unmatched. The CDR3 loop spans 15 amino acids. CDR1 and CDR2 (germline): SGHTA, FQGTGA. The CDR3 is CASSLIPSGIQSQYF. The CDR3 DNA sequence: TGTGCCAGCAGCTTAATCCCTAGCGGGATCCAAAGCCAGTACTTC. Combining the CDR3 with reference TRBV7-3 and TRBJ2-5 gives the whole variable domain GAGVSQTPSNKVTEKGKYVELRCDPISGHTALYWYRQSLGQGPEFLIYFQGTGAADDSGLPNDRFFAVRPEGSVSTLKIQRTERGDSAVYLCASSLIPSGIQSQYFGPGTRLLVL.

This clone appeared a single time. The V and J genes are TRBV5-1 and TRBJ2-1; 7 bases fit TRBD2. This CDR3 has 16 amino acids. Germline V lookup: CDR1 SGHRS, CDR2 YFSETQ. Germline trimming cut 1 base from V and 0 bases from J; bases unmatched to any gene: 4. In DNA form, the CDR3 reads TGCGCCAGCAGCTTGACCGGGAGGAGCTCCTACAATGAGCAGTTCTTC. It specifies CASSLTGRSSYNEQFF.

CDR3 loop: CASSSGLGGETQYF. CDR3 sequence (DNA): TGTGCCAGCAGCTCAGGACTAGGCGGCGAGACCCAGTACTTC. This chain connects TRBV11-3 to TRBJ2-5, with 7 positions matching TRBD2. Trimming at V came to 4 bases and at J to 5 bases, leaving 7 bases not matched to a gene. CDR3 length: 14 residues. Per the germline V gene, CDR1 is SGHNT and CDR2 is YENEEA.

In DNA, the CDR3 is TGTGCCAGCAGCCCCACAGGGCTCTCTGGAAACACCATATATTTT. Amino acid sequence: CASSPTGLSGNTIYF. V gene TRBV4-2 combines with J gene TRBJ1-3, with D perhaps TRBD1 (6 bases). The CDR3 is made up of 15 amino acids. Trimming left V 4 bases short and J 0 bases short, with 10 bases between. In germline, CDR1 is LGHNA, CDR2 YNFKEQ.

CDR3 amino acids: CASSLGTLVAGNYEQYF. CDR3 DNA: TGTGCCAGTAGCCTGGGAACTCTGGTAGCGGGGAACTACGAGCAGTACTTC. The genes are TRBV19 and TRBJ2-7, with 8 bases that match TRBD2. The germline V gene encodes CDR1 LNHDA and CDR2 SQIVND (reference sequence). J lost 3 bases, V lost 6 bases, and 16 bases had no gene match. This CDR3 region has 17 residues.

The V call is TRBV5-1, the J call TRBJ1-4; 8 bases map to TRBD1. Germline trimming cut 4 bases from V and 10 bases from J; bases unmatched to any gene: 6. Germline CDR1 is SGHRS and CDR2 is YFSETQ. The CDR3 extends over 13 amino acids. CDR3 DNA: TGCGCCAGCAGCGTCGGACAGGGCGGAAAACTGTTTTTT. This sequence encodes CASSVGQGGKLFF.

The J gene is TRBJ1-5, the V gene TRBV10-3; TRBD1 might be the D (5 bases). This CDR3 has 15 amino acids. The germline CDR1 and CDR2 sequences are ENHRY and SYGVKD. Trimming shortened V by 3 bases and J by 0 bases, and 9 bases separated the two germline ends. CDR3 sequence: CAISDSGNSNQPQHF. The DNA for the CDR3 is TGTGCCATCAGTGATTCAGGGAATAGCAATCAGCCCCAGCATTTT.

The genes are TRBV5-1 and TRBJ1-3; D unresolved. Germline V gene sequence: CDR1 SGHRS, CDR2 YFSETQ. Between the trimmed V and J ends, which lost 4 bases and 0 bases, there was a span of 8 bases. The CDR3 is 14 amino acids. The CDR3 region is CASSGGSSGNTIYF. Here the CDR3 DNA reads TGCGCCAGCAGCGGCGGGAGCTCTGGAAACACCATATATTTT.

The chain recombines TRBV19 with TRBJ1-1, with 9 bases identical to TRBD1. Germline V gene sequence: CDR1 LNHDA, CDR2 SQIVND (reference sequence). Trimming cost V 5 bases and J 0 bases; bases outside gene matches: 4. The CDR3 runs to 15 residues. Here the CDR3 DNA reads TGTGCCAGTAGTCCGGGACAGGGCATGAACACTGAAGCTTTCTTT. Protein sequence: CASSPGQGMNTEAFF.

This chain links TRBV7-8 with TRBJ2-2; 8 nucleotides agree with TRBD2. Germline V gene data show CDR1 as SGHVS and CDR2 as FQNEAQ. Trimming at V came to 3 bases and at J to 0 bases, leaving 3 bases not matched to a gene. The CDR3 spans 16 residues. The CDR3 is CASSFTSGTNTGELFF. Written as DNA, the CDR3 is TGTGCCAGCAGCTTTACTAGCGGTACGAACACCGGGGAGCTGTTTTTT.

The gene calls are TRBV9 and TRBJ1-1, with TRBD1 as a possible D gene (6 bases). Deletions cut 0 bases from V and 3 bases from J, with 6 bases between. Germline V gene lookup returns CDR1 SGDLS and CDR2 YYNGEE. CDR3 length: 13 amino acids. The CDR3 DNA is TGTGCCAGCAGCGTAGGGGGGCACACTGAAGCTTTCTTT. Translation: CASSVGGHTEAFF.

This chain links TRBV28 with TRBJ2-1; 8 bases line up with TRBD1. The CDR3 has 13 amino acids. The V gene's germline CDR1 is MDHEN and CDR2 SYDVKM. V gave up 3 bases and J gave up 15 bases; unmatched junction bases: 10. The CDR3 DNA is TGTGCCAGCAGTTTCAGGGACACAGGGGGGCCGTTCTTC. Protein: CASSFRDTGGPFF.

This rearrangement joins TRBV5-1 to TRBJ2-3, with 7 bases that match TRBD2. The CDR3 consists of 15 residues. With 0 bases clipped from V and 3 bases from J, the junction kept 4 bases outside the gene matches. The germline V gene has CDR1 SGHRS and CDR2 YFSETQ. CDR3 DNA sequence: TGCGCCAGCAGCTTGGCCGGGGGGTATACAGATACGCAGTATTTT. It translates to CASSLAGGYTDTQYF.

The V call is TRBV6-5, the J call TRBJ2-7, with 8 positions matching TRBD1. Germline values: CDR1 MNHEY, CDR2 SVGAGI. V lost 6 bases and J lost 5; bases outside the gene matches: 6. This CDR3 has 13 residues. The DNA for the CDR3 is TGTGCCAGCAGAGGACAGGGAAGAGACGAGCAGTACTTC. Encoded protein: CASRGQGRDEQYF.